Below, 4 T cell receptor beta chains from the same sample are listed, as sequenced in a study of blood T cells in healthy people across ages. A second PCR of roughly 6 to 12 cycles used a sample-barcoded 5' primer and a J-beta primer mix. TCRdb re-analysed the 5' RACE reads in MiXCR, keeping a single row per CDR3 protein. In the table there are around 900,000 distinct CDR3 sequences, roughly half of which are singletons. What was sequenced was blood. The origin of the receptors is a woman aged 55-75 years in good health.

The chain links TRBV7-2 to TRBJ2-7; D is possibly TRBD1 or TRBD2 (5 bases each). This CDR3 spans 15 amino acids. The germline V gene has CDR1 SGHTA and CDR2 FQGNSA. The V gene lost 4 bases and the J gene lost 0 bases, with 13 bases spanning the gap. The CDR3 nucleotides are TGTGCCAGCAGCTCCATACGGGACGCCTCCTACGAGCAGTACTTC. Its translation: CASSSIRDASYEQYF. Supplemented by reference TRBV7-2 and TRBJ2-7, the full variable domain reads GAGVSQSPSNKVTEKGKDVELRCDPISGHTALYWYRQSLGQGLEFLIYFQGNSAPDKSGLPSDRFSAERTGGSVSTLTIQRTQQEDSAVYLCASSSIRDASYEQYFGPGTRLTVT.

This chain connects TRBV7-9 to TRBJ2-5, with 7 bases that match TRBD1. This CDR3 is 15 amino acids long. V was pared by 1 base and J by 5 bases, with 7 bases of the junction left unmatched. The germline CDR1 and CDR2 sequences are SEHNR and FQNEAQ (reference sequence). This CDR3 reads CASSLDPGQFETQYF. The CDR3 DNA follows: TGTGCCAGCAGCTTAGACCCGGGACAGTTTGAGACCCAGTACTTC.

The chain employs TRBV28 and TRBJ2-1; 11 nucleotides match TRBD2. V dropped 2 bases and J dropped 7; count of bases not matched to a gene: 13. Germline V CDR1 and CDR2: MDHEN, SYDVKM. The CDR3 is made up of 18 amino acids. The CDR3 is CASSLGVLAGGRRNEQFF. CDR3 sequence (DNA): TGTGCCAGCAGTTTAGGAGTCCTAGCGGGAGGTCGGAGGAATGAGCAGTTCTTC. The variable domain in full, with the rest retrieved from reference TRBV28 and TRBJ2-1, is DVKVTQSSRYLVKRTGEKVFLECVQDMDHENMFWYRQDPGLGLRLIYFSYDVKMKEKGDIPEGYSVSREKKERFSLILESASTNQTSMYLCASSLGVLAGGRRNEQFFGPGTRLTVL.

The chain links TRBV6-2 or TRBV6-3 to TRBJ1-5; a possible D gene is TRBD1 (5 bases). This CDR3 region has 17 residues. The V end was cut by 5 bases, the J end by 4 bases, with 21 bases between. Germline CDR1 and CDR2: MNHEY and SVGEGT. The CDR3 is CASSHGTRARENQPQHF. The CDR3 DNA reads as TGTGCCAGCAGTCACGGGACTAGGGCCAGAGAAAATCAGCCCCAGCATTTT.